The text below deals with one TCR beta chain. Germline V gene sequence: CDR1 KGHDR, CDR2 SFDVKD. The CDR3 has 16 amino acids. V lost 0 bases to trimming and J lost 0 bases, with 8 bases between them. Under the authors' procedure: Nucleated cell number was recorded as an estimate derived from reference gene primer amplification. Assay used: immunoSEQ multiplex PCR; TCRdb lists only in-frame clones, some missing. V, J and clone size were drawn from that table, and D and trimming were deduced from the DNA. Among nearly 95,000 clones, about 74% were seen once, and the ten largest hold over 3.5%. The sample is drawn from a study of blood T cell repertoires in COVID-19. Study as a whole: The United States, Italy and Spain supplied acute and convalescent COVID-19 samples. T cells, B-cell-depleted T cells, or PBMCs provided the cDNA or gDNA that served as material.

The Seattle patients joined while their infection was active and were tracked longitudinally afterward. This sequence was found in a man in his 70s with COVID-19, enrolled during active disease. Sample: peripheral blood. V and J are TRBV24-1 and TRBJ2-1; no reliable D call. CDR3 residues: CATSDLTSGSYNEQFF. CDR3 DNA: TGTGCCACCAGTGATTTGACCTCGGGCTCCTACAATGAGCAGTTCTTC.